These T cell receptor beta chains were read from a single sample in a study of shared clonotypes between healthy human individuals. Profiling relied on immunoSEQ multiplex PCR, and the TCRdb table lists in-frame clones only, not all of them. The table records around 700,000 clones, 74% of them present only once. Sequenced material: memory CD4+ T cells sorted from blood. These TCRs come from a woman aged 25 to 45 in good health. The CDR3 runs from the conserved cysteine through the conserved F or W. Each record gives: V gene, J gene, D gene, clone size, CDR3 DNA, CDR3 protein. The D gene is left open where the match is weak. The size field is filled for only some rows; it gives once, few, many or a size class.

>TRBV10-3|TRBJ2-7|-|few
TGTGCCATCAGTGAGTCCTCACCGGGACGCATCTCCTACGAGCAGTACTTC
CAISESSPGRISYEQYF
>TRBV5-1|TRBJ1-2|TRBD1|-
TGCGCCAGCACCGACAGGGGGGTCTCTGGCTACACCTTC
CASTDRGVSGYTF
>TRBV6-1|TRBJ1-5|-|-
TGTGCCAGCAGTAAACACCGCGACTCGTCCCAGCATTTT
CASSKHRDSSQHF
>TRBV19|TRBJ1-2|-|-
TGTGCCAGTAAAGGACAGAACAGCTATGGCTACACCTTC
CASKGQNSYGYTF
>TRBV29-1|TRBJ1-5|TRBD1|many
TGCAGCGTTCGGGAACAGGGGTGGGATCAGCCCCAGCATTTT
CSVREQGWDQPQHF
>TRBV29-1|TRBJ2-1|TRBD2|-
TGCAGCGTTTTACTAGCGGGAGGCAATGAGCAGTTCTTC
CSVLLAGGNEQFF
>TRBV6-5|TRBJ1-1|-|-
TGTGCCAGCAGTTACTCAAGAGCCCACGGCACTGAAGCTTTCTTT
CASSYSRAHGTEAFF
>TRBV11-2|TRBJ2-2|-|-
TGTGCCAGCAGCCGCCAGCGGGCGACGAACACCGGGGAGCTGTTTTTT
CASSRQRATNTGELFF
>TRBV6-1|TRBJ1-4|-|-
TGTGCCAGCAGAGATAGGTTAGCAACTAATGAAAAACTGTTTTTT
CASRDRLATNEKLFF
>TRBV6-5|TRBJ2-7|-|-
TGTGCCATCTCCAGGGCGGGTCGATCCTACGAGCAGTACTTC
CAISRAGRSYEQYF
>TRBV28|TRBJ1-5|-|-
TGTGCCAGCAGCCCCGCGGGGGTCCAGCCCCAGCATTTT
CASSPAGVQPQHF
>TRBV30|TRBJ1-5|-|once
TGTGCCTGGAGTAAGGGCAGGGTGGCGCCCCAGCATTTT
CAWSKGRVAPQHF
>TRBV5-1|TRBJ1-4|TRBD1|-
TGCGCCAGCAGCTTGGGGACAGGGAGCGAAAAACTGTTTTTT
CASSLGTGSEKLFF
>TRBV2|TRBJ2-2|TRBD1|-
TGTGCCAGCACCAGGACAGGCGGGGAGCTGTTTTTT
CASTRTGGELFF
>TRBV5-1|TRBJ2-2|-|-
TGCGCCAGCAGCTTGGTAGGGGACGGGGAGCTGTTTTTT
CASSLVGDGELFF
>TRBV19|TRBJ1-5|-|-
TGTGCCAGTAGTATGGGACATATTCAGCCCCAGCATTTT
CASSMGHIQPQHF
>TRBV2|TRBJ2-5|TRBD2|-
TGTGCCAGCAGTGGGACTAGCAGACAAGAGACCCAGTACTTC
CASSGTSRQETQYF
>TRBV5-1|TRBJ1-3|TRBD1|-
TGCGCCAGCAGCTCGACAGGGGACGGGTCTGGAAACACCATATATTTT
CASSSTGDGSGNTIYF
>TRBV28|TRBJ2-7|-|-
TGTGCCAGCAGTTTCTCCGCCACCCCCTACGAGCAGTACTTC
CASSFSATPYEQYF
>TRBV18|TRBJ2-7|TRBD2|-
TGTGCCAGCTCACCGGGGACTAGCGGGAGGTCCGAGCAGTACTTC
CASSPGTSGRSEQYF
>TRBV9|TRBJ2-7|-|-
TGTGCCAGCAGCCAGGGACTCCCGGCTTACGAGCAGTACTTC
CASSQGLPAYEQYF
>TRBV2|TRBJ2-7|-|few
TGTGCCAGCAGTGAAGTGAGCTACGAGCAGTACTTC
CASSEVSYEQYF
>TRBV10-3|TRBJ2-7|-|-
TGTGCCATCAGTGAGTCGACTCGGAGCTACGAGCAGTACTTC
CAISESTRSYEQYF
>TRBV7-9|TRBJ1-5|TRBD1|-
TGTGCCAGCAGCTCCGGGACAGGGAATATTGGCAATCAGCCCCAGCATTTT
CASSSGTGNIGNQPQHF
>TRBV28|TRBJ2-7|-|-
TGTGCCAGCAGGGGAGTACAGGGAATCTACGAGCAGTACTTC
CASRGVQGIYEQYF
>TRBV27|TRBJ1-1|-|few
TGTGCCAGCAGTTCAGACAGCCTACTGAGAGCTTTCTTT
CASSSDSLLRAFF
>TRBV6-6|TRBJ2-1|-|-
TGTGCCAGCAGATCCCTAGCGACGGGAGCCTACAATGAGCAGTTCTTC
CASRSLATGAYNEQFF
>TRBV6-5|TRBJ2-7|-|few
TGTGCCAGCAGTGCGCGACAGCCTCGGGAGCAGTACTTC
CASSARQPREQYF
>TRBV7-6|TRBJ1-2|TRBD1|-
TGTGCCAGCAGCCCCGACGGACAGGGCGGTGGCTACACCTTC
CASSPDGQGGGYTF
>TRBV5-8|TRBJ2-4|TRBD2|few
TGTGCCAGCAGCGGAGGTGCGGGAGGTCGCTTTCAGTACTTC
CASSGGAGGRFQYF
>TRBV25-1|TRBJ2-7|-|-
TGTGCCAGCAGTCCTACCATCCTGGTCGAGCAGTACTTC
CASSPTILVEQYF
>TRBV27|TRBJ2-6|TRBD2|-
TGTGCCAGCAGTTTAAGGCCCCGGGAGGGGAGGGAGCCTGGGGCCAACGTCCTGACTTTC
CASSLRPREGREPGANVLTF
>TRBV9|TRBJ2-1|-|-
TGTGCCAGCGCTGGGCTCGCCTCCTACAATGAGCAGTTCTTC
CASAGLASYNEQFF
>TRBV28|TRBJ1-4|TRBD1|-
TGTGCCAGCACCAAATACAGGGGGCTGGATAATGAAAAACTGTTTTTT
CASTKYRGLDNEKLFF
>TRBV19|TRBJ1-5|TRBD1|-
TGTGCTACCTGCGGGGACAGTCTTTGGGGTAGCAATCAGCCCCAGCATTTT
CATCGDSLWGSNQPQHF
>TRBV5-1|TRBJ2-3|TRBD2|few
TGCGCCAGCAGCGGACTAGCGGGAGGCCCTAGCACAGATACGCAGTATTTT
CASSGLAGGPSTDTQYF
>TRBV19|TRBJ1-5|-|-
TGTGCCAGTAGTCCCCGCCGGGCTAGCAATCAGCCCCAGCATTTT
CASSPRRASNQPQHF
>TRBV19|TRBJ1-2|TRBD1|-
TGTGCCACCCGAATCCAGGGGGCTGGCTACACCTTC
CATRIQGAGYTF
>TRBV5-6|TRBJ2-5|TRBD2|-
TGTGCCAGCAGCTTGGAGCGGGAATCGGAGACCCAGTACTTC
CASSLERESETQYF
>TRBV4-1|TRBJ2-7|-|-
TGCGCCAGCAGCAGCATTGGGGCTCGCTACGAGCAGTACTTC
CASSSIGARYEQYF
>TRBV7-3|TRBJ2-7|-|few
TGTGCCAGCAGCTTAATGGGCGGGGAAGCCTACGAGCAGTACTTC
CASSLMGGEAYEQYF
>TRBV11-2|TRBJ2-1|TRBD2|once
TGTGCCAGCAGACTAATTAGCGGGAGCTCCTACAATGAGCAGTTCTTC
CASRLISGSSYNEQFF
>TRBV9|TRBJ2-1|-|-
TGTGCCAGCAGCGTCTTTAGCGCACAGTACAATGAGCAGTTCTTC
CASSVFSAQYNEQFF
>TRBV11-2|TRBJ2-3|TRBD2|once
TGTGCCAGCAGCTTCAGGGCTAGCGGGATTAGGGACACAGATACGCAGTATTTT
CASSFRASGIRDTDTQYF
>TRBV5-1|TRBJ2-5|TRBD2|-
TGCGCCAGCAGCGAGGGAGGGGAGGGCGAGACCCAGTACTTC
CASSEGGEGETQYF
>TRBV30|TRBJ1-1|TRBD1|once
TGTGCCTGGAGCCTAATGAGACAGGGACGGCCTGAAGCTTTCTTT
CAWSLMRQGRPEAFF
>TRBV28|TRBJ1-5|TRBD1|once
TGTGCCAGCAGATCGCCGGGACAGGGAAATCAGCCCCAGCATTTT
CASRSPGQGNQPQHF
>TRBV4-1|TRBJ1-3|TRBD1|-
TGCGCCAGCAGCCAAGTATTGGGACAGGGCTTGAACACCATATATTTT
CASSQVLGQGLNTIYF
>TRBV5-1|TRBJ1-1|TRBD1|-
TGCGCCAGCAGTTTCACAGGGGGTGAAGCTTTCTTT
CASSFTGGEAFF